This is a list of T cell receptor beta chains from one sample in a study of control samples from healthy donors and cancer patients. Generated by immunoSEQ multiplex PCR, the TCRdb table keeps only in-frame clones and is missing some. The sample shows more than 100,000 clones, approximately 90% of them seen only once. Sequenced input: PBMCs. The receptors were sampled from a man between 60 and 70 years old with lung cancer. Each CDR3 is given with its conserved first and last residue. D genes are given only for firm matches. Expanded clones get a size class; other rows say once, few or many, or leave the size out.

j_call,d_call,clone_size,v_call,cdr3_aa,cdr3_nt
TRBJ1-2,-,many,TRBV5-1,CASSTIGGNYGYTF,TGCGCCAGCAGCACCATCGGGGGAAACTATGGCTACACCTTC
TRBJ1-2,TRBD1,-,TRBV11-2,CASSLADRGLIRICYGYTF,TGTGCCAGCAGCTTAGCGGACAGGGGACTAATTCGAATATGCTATGGCTACACCTTC
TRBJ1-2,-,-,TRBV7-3,CASSLGATNYGYTF,TGTGCCAGCAGCTTAGGGGCCACAAACTATGGCTACACCTTC
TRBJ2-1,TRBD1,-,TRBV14,CASSMWKGTGTFF,TGTGCCAGCAGCATGTGGAAAGGGACAGGGACGTTCTTC
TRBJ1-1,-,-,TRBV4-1,CASSRVPGPNTEAFF,TGCGCCAGCAGCCGGGTACCTGGACCGAACACTGAAGCTTTCTTT
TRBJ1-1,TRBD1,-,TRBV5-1,CASSSRTGTVSTEAFF,TGCGCCAGCAGCTCACGAACCGGGACAGTTTCCACTGAAGCTTTCTTT
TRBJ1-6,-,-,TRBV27,CASSFLRPYSPLHF,TGTGCCAGCAGTTTCCTTCGACCCTACTCACCCCTCCACTTT
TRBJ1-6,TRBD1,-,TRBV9,CASSSRDREGRNSPLHF,TGTGCCAGCAGCTCCCGGGACAGGGAGGGCAGGAATTCACCCCTCCACTTT
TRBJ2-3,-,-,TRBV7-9,CASSLVGGSTDTQYF,TGTGCCAGCAGCTTAGTAGGAGGGAGCACAGATACGCAGTATTTT
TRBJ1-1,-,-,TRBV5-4,CASRPGLNTEAFF,TGTGCCAGCAGACCGGGCCTGAACACTGAAGCTTTCTTT
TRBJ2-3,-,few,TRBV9,CASSAELRDTDTQYF,TGTGCCAGCAGCGCGGAGCTCAGGGACACAGATACGCAGTATTTT
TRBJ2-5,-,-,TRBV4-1,CASSRGTEETQYF,TGCGCCAGCAGCCGCGGGACTGAAGAGACCCAGTACTTC
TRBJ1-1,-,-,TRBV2,CASRESNTEAFF,TGTGCCAGCAGGGAGAGTAACACTGAAGCTTTCTTT
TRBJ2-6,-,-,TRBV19,CASSGASSLANVLTF,TGTGCCAGTAGTGGGGCCTCTTCATTGGCCAACGTCCTGACTTTC
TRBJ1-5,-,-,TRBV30,CACATYSNQPQHF,TGTGCCTGCGCAACGTATAGCAATCAGCCCCAGCATTTT
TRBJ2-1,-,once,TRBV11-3,CASSLSGLGGNEQFF,TGTGCCAGCAGCTTATCGGGGCTGGGGGGCAATGAGCAGTTCTTC
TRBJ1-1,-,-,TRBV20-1,CSASHGSMNTEAFF,TGCAGTGCTAGTCACGGCAGCATGAACACTGAAGCTTTCTTT
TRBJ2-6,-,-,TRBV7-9,CASSPSLDSGANVLTF,TGTGCCAGCAGCCCTTCCTTAGACTCTGGGGCCAACGTCCTGACTTTC
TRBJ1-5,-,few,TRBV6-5,CASSPRHDSNQPQHF,TGTGCCAGCAGTCCTCGACACGATAGCAATCAGCCCCAGCATTTT
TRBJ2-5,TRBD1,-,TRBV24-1,CATSDPGTEETQYF,TGTGCCACCAGTGATCCCGGGACAGAAGAGACCCAGTACTTC
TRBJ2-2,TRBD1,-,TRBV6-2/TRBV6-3,CASSYRGPPNTGELFF,TGTGCCAGCAGTTACAGGGGGCCACCGAACACCGGGGAGCTGTTTTTT
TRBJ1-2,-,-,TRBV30,CAWRQSSRGYTF,TGTGCCTGGAGACAGTCTTCCAGGGGCTACACCTTC
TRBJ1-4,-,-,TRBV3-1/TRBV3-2,CASSQRARKLFF,TGTGCCAGCAGCCAAAGGGCCAGAAAACTGTTTTTT
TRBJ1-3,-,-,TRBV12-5,CASGLVHGSSGNTIYF,TGTGCTAGTGGTTTGGTACATGGAAGCTCTGGAAACACCATATATTTT
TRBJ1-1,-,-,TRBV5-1,CASSPAGGMNTEAFF,TGCGCCAGCAGCCCGGCCGGGGGGATGAACACTGAAGCTTTCTTT
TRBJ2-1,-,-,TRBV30,CAWTGHNEQFF,TGTGCCTGGACCGGTCACAATGAGCAGTTCTTC
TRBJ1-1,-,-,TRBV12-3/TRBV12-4,CASSWADRVAFF,TGTGCCAGCAGCTGGGCAGATAGGGTAGCTTTCTTT
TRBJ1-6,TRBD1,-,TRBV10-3,CAISERGQGSAYNSPLHF,TGTGCCATCAGTGAGAGGGGACAGGGATCCGCCTATAATTCACCCCTCCACTTT
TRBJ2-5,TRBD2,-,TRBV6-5,CASRTSGGPQETQYF,TGTGCCAGCCGGACTAGCGGGGGTCCTCAAGAGACCCAGTACTTC
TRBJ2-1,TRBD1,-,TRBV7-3,CASSLNTGAEQFF,TGTGCCAGCAGCTTAAATACAGGGGCCGAGCAGTTCTTC
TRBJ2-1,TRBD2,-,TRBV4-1,CASSPRRAGDEQFF,TGCGCCAGCAGCCCAAGAAGAGCGGGGGACGAGCAGTTCTTC
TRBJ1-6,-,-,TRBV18,CASSPPRGASASPLHF,TGTGCCAGCTCACCACCGCGGGGGGCTTCGGCTTCACCCCTCCACTTT
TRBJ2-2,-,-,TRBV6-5,CASSIADPNTGELFF,TGTGCCAGCAGCATTGCGGATCCGAACACCGGGGAGCTGTTTTTT
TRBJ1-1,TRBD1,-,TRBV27,CASSISQGAPHTEAFF,TGTGCCAGCAGCATTTCCCAGGGGGCTCCTCACACTGAAGCTTTCTTT
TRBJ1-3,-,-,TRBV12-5,CASGTLEGFSGNTIYF,TGTGCTAGTGGTACGTTAGAGGGTTTTTCAGGAAACACCATATATTTT
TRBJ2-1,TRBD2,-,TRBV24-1,CATSDPSGGFNEQFF,TGTGCCACCAGTGATCCTAGCGGGGGGTTTAATGAGCAGTTCTTC
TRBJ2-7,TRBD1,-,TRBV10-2,CASSEGTAYEQYF,TGCGCCAGCAGTGAGGGGACAGCCTACGAGCAGTACTTC
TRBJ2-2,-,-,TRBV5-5,CASSLGRVNTGELFF,TGTGCCAGCAGCTTGGGTAGGGTAAACACCGGGGAGCTGTTTTTT
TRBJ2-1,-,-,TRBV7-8,CASSHQGGSYNEQFF,TGTGCCAGCAGCCACCAGGGGGGCTCCTACAATGAGCAGTTCTTC
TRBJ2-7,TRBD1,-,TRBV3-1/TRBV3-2,CASSQERDRAYEQYF,TGTGCCAGCAGCCAAGAGCGGGACAGGGCCTACGAGCAGTACTTC
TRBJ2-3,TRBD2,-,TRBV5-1,CASSPAGGITDTQYF,TGCGCCAGCAGCCCAGCGGGGGGGATCACAGATACGCAGTATTTT